The 28 T cell receptor beta chains below all came from one sample that was sequenced in a study of blood T cell repertoires in COVID-19 (dated by TCRdb to the early 2020s). Library generation was performed with the immunoSEQ multiplex PCR assay. Here the immuneACCESS table is served through TCRdb, limited to in-frame sequences with V and J called. Missing clones are a known gap in these copies; in checked studies unresolved V genes cover under half, and the rest lacks a known reason. This sample has some 93,000 clones in its table, and about nine tenths of those were observed once. The ten top clones hold 10% of the sample. The sequenced sample was peripheral blood. The receptors were gathered from a man aged 45-65 years with acute or convalescent COVID-19.

This CDR3 is CASSAGQGWNQPQHF. The CDR3, as DNA: TGTGCCAGTAGTGCCGGACAGGGGTGGAATCAGCCCCAGCATTTT. V usage is TRBV19 and J usage is TRBJ1-5; TRBD1 matches at 9 bases. There are 15 residues in the CDR3. The germline gives CDR1 LNHDA, CDR2 SQIVND (reference sequence). Germline trimming cut 5 bases from V and 4 bases from J; bases unmatched to any gene: 6.

The rearrangement joins TRBV29-1 to TRBJ2-1, with 10 positions matching TRBD2. The germline V gene has CDR1 SQVTM and CDR2 ANQGSEA. V shed 2 bases, J shed 3 bases, and the junction held 4 bases outside the gene matches. CDR3 length: 15 amino acids. In DNA, the CDR3 is TGCAGCGTTGAAACGGGGACTAGCGACTACAATGAGCAGTTCTTC. This codes for CSVETGTSDYNEQFF.

The sample holds a few counts of this clone. The chain couples TRBV5-1 to TRBJ2-2, with D tentatively TRBD1 (5 bases). Looked up from germline, CDR1 is SGHRS and CDR2 is YFSETQ. Between the trimmed V and J ends, which lost 0 bases and 4 bases, there was a span of 10 bases. This CDR3 spans 15 amino acids. CDR3 DNA sequence: TGCGCCAGCAGCTTGGCCAGGGTAGGCACCGGGGAGCTGTTTTTT. Translation gives CASSLARVGTGELFF.

The chain links TRBV3-1 (or the pseudogene TRBV3-2) to TRBJ1-2; D is ambiguous. Trimming stripped 5 bases from V and 4 bases from J, with 5 bases between. Per the germline V gene, CDR1 is LGHDT and CDR2 is YNNKEL (reference sequence). This CDR3 comprises 11 residues. CDR3 nucleotides: TGTGCCAGCAGCACCAGCTATGGCTACACCTTC. Protein product: CASSTSYGYTF.

The chain carries TRBV7-2 and TRBJ2-1, with D possibly being TRBD2 (5 bases). Per the germline V gene, CDR1 is SGHTA and CDR2 is FQGNSA. The CDR3 is 16 residues long. The germline V and J ends were trimmed by 8 bases and 0 bases, with 17 bases remaining between them. The CDR3 DNA reads TGTGCCAGCGGACGAGGAGGTGGCGGCTCCTACAATGAGCAGTTCTTC. Translating gives CASGRGGGGSYNEQFF.

This sequence joins TRBV25-1 and TRBJ2-5; 9 bases agree with TRBD2. The length of the CDR3 is 15 residues. Looked up from germline, CDR1 is MGHDK and CDR2 is SYGVNS. The trim removed 4 bases at V and 4 bases at J, leaving 7 bases unmatched. CDR3 coding DNA: TGTGCCAGCAGTGGATATAGCGGGAGCGGAGAGACCCAGTACTTC. It encodes CASSGYSGSGETQYF.

V usage is TRBV5-1 and J usage is TRBJ1-1, with D possibly being TRBD1 (5 bases). The CDR3 covers 16 residues. Looked up from germline, CDR1 is SGHRS and CDR2 is YFSETQ. The V and J ends lost 0 bases and 1 base respectively, with 13 bases between them. The CDR3 bases are TGCGCCAGCAGCTTGGCGGTAGGGGCCCGGAACACTGAAGCTTTCTTT. This sequence encodes CASSLAVGARNTEAFF. Full variable domain (remainder filled in from reference TRBV5-1 and TRBJ1-1): KAGVTQTPRYLIKTRGQQVTLSCSPISGHRSVSWYQQTPGQGLQFLFEYFSETQRNKGNFPGRFSGRQFSNSRSEMNVSTLELGDSALYLCASSLAVGARNTEAFFGQGTRLTVV.

The rearrangement links TRBV5-1 to TRBJ2-3, with TRBD1 identical over 8 bases. CDR3 size: 17 residues. Germline loops: CDR1 SGHRS, CDR2 YFSETQ. Unmatched junction bases numbered 8, after V lost 0 bases and J lost 2 bases. The CDR3: CASSLGHRDRTTDTQYF. CDR3 DNA sequence: TGCGCCAGCAGCTTGGGCCACCGGGACAGGACCACAGATACGCAGTATTTT.

This clone was counted between two and nine times. CDR3 sequence reads: CASSPSLGVLAGRRDEQFF. The CDR3 DNA follows: TGTGCCAGCAGCCCATCACTGGGGGTCCTAGCGGGAAGGCGGGATGAGCAGTTCTTC. The chain is built from TRBV11-2 and TRBJ2-1; 9 nucleotides match TRBD2. With V trimmed by 5 bases and J by 8 bases, 22 bases remained unmatched. The CDR3 consists of 19 residues. Germline V gene lookup returns CDR1 SGHAT and CDR2 FQNNGV.

The CDR3 loop is CASSLAEELGGYTF. As DNA, the CDR3 is TGTGCCAGCAGCTTAGCGGAGGAATTGGGTGGCTACACCTTC. The gene calls are TRBV7-8 and TRBJ1-2; D is unresolved. The V gene's germline CDR1 is SGHVS and CDR2 FQNEAQ. The V gene lost 0 bases and the J gene lost 7 bases, with 12 bases spanning the gap. There are 14 residues in the CDR3.

The V and J genes are TRBV7-9 and TRBJ2-1, with D tentatively TRBD2 (6 bases). The length of the CDR3 is 13 residues. The V and J ends lost 1 base and 9 bases respectively, with 10 bases between them. Germline V gene sequence: CDR1 SEHNR, CDR2 FQNEAQ (reference sequence). The CDR3 nucleotides read TGTGCCAGCAGCTTAGTCAGAGCGGGTGAGCAGTTCTTC. Encoded protein: CASSLVRAGEQFF.

This clone has a handful of counts. The rearrangement links TRBV12-3 or TRBV12-4 to TRBJ1-1, with a tentative D call TRBD1 (5 bases). This CDR3 is built from 10 residues. V lost 7 bases, J lost 11 bases, and 11 bases lay in between. In DNA, the CDR3 is TGTGCCAGCACCCGGGGGGAGGCTTTCTTT. As protein: CASTRGEAFF.

V usage is TRBV6-5 and J usage is TRBJ1-1, with 7 nucleotides matching TRBD1. This CDR3 is 13 amino acids long. V lost 6 bases and J lost 10; bases outside the gene matches: 11. CDR1 is MNHEY, CDR2 SVGAGI, per germline. The CDR3 region is CASRSTGVVVAFF. The CDR3 DNA follows: TGTGCCAGCAGGTCCACAGGGGTAGTGGTAGCTTTCTTT.

In this sample, this clone turned up once. This chain connects TRBV2 to TRBJ1-5; D not resolved. Germline V gene data show CDR1 as SNHLY and CDR2 as FYNNEI. V was shortened by 6 bases and J by 0 bases, with 12 bases between the two germline ends. This CDR3 region has 15 residues. The CDR3 here is CASSPTMLSNQPQHF. The CDR3 DNA reads as TGTGCCAGCAGCCCGACTATGCTTAGCAATCAGCCCCAGCATTTT.

This rearrangement joins TRBV5-4 to TRBJ2-3; TRBD1 matches 10 bases. The CDR3 extends over 12 amino acids. V shed 4 bases and J 14 bases; nucleotides not matched to a gene: 7. Germline CDR1 is SGHNT and CDR2 is YYREEE (reference sequence). In nucleotides, the CDR3 is TGTGCCAGCAGCAAGGGACAGGGGCTTTCGTATTTT. Its protein is CASSKGQGLSYF.

The J gene is TRBJ1-2, the V gene TRBV19; 9 bases fit TRBD1. The CDR3 runs 12 residues. Germline V lookup: CDR1 LNHDA, CDR2 SQIVND (reference sequence). The trim removed 6 bases at V and 6 bases at J, leaving 2 bases unmatched. The CDR3 coding sequence is TGTGCCAGTAGCGACAGGGGGGATGGCTACACCTTC. Amino acid sequence: CASSDRGDGYTF.

The CDR3 bases are TGTGCCAGCAGCCTCCCCCCACTAGCGGGGCCCACAGATACGCAGTATTTT. As protein: CASSLPPLAGPTDTQYF. The J gene is TRBJ2-3, the V gene TRBV7-8, with 10 bases aligning to TRBD2. The CDR3 sequence is 17 residues long. V shed 5 bases, J shed 2 bases, and the junction held 10 bases outside the gene matches. Germline V gene data show CDR1 as SGHVS and CDR2 as FQNEAQ.

The J gene is TRBJ2-1, the V gene TRBV6-2 or TRBV6-3; weak D call: TRBD2 (6 bases). This CDR3 is built from 18 residues. CDR1 MNHEY and CDR2 SVGEGT come from the germline V gene. V was clipped by 6 bases and J by 0 bases, with 21 bases between them. The CDR3 nucleotides read TGTGCCAGCAGCCCTACCTATACATTAGCGGCCTCCTACAATGAGCAGTTCTTC. Amino acid sequence: CASSPTYTLAASYNEQFF.

This chain uses TRBV3-1 (or the pseudogene TRBV3-2) with TRBJ2-3; D possibly corresponds to TRBD1 (6 bases). This CDR3 has 16 amino acids. The V and J ends lost 0 bases and 7 bases respectively, with 17 bases between them. Germline V gives CDR1 LGHDT, CDR2 YNNKEL (reference sequence). In DNA form, the CDR3 reads TGTGCCAGCAGCCAAGATCGTGGGGGCTGGGTAAATACGCAGTATTTT. Translated: CASSQDRGGWVNTQYF.

V usage is TRBV11-2 and J usage is TRBJ2-1; 7 bases are shared with TRBD2. The J segment lost 8 bases and the V segment lost 5 bases, leaving 21 bases of the junction unmatched. This CDR3 region has 18 residues. The V gene's germline CDR1 is SGHAT and CDR2 FQNNGV. The CDR3 protein is CASSGVFGRGRARDEQFF. The CDR3 coding sequence is TGTGCCAGCAGCGGAGTCTTTGGCCGTGGGAGGGCCAGGGATGAGCAGTTCTTC.

V usage is TRBV11-3 and J usage is TRBJ1-4; perhaps TRBD1 as D (5 bases). Germline CDR1 and CDR2: SGHNT and YENEEA. V was pared by 5 bases and J by 8 bases, with 15 bases between. The CDR3 has 14 residues. The CDR3 coding sequence is TGTGCCAGCAGCCCCGGCGGGGCCCGGGAAAAACTGTTTTTT. It translates to CASSPGGAREKLFF. Looking up the rest from reference TRBV11-3 and TRBJ1-4 gives the full variable domain: EAGVVQSPRYKIIEKKQPVAFWCNPISGHNTLYWYLQNLGQGPELLIRYENEEAVDDSQLPKDRFSAERLKGVDSTLKIQPAELGDSAVYLCASSPGGAREKLFFGSGTQLSVL.

The chain links TRBV21-1 to TRBJ1-5; the DNA was not used to check the table's D call, TRBD1. TRBV21-1 is a recognized pseudogene. The CDR3 consists of 15 residues. CDR3 amino acids: CASSKVSGSNQPQHF. CDR3 nucleotide sequence: TGTGCCAGCAGCAAAGTCTCAGGAAGCAATCAGCCCCAGCATTTT.

This rearrangement joins TRBV2 to TRBJ1-1, with 9 positions matching TRBD1. After removal of 5 bases from V and 3 bases from J, the junction contained 4 bases not matched to a gene. Germline values: CDR1 SNHLY, CDR2 FYNNEI. This CDR3 has 14 residues. In DNA, the CDR3 is TGTGCCAGCAGTAGACAGGGGGTGGACACTGAAGCTTTCTTT. This translates into CASSRQGVDTEAFF. The full variable domain, in which reference TRBV2 and TRBJ1-1 provide the parts outside the CDR3, is EPEVTQTPSHQVTQMGQEVILRCVPISNHLYFYWYRQILGQKVEFLVSFYNNEISEKSEIFDDQFSVERPDGSNFTLKIRSTKLEDSAMYFCASSRQGVDTEAFFGQGTRLTVV.

This clone was observed once. V and J are TRBV30 and TRBJ2-7, with 11 bases identical to TRBD2. V lost 8 bases, J lost 1 base, and 22 bases stayed unmatched. From germline, CDR1 is GTSNPN and CDR2 SVGIG (reference sequence). The CDR3 length is 19 residues. CDR3 DNA sequence: TGTGCCGCGAGGGTACAAAGGGGCCGACTAGCGGGAAAATCCTACGAGCAGTACTTC. Its protein is CAARVQRGRLAGKSYEQYF. Combining the CDR3 with reference TRBV30 and TRBJ2-7 gives the whole variable domain SQTIHQWPATLVQPVGSPLSLECTVEGTSNPNLYWYRQAAGRGLQLLFYSVGIGQISSEVPQNLSASRPQDRQFILSSKKLLLSDSGFYLCAARVQRGRLAGKSYEQYFGPGTRLTVT.

This chain uses TRBV10-3 with TRBJ2-5, with 9 bases matching TRBD1. This CDR3 is 16 amino acids long. Germline V gene sequence: CDR1 ENHRY, CDR2 SYGVKD. V lost 7 bases, J lost 5 bases, and 14 bases stayed unmatched. The DNA for the CDR3 is TGTGCCATCAAAAAAGGTCCGGGACAGGGTGACGAGACCCAGTACTTC. Encoded protein: CAIKKGPGQGDETQYF.

The chain combines TRBV6-5 with TRBJ2-7; D call uncertain. Per the germline V gene, CDR1 is MNHEY and CDR2 is SVGAGI. Trimming left V 4 bases short and J 3 bases short, with 13 bases between. CDR3 size: 14 residues. CDR3: CASSSRSSVYEQYF. CDR3 bases: TGTGCCAGCAGTTCTAGGTCCAGTGTCTACGAGCAGTACTTC.

The J gene is TRBJ1-5, the V gene TRBV6-1; D call uncertain. Germline-derived CDR1 and CDR2 are MNHNS and SASEGT. The CDR3 is 13 residues long. Trimming removed 2 bases from V and 4 bases from J, with 6 bases in between. The CDR3 DNA reads TGTGCCAGCAGTGAACAGATGAATCAGCCCCAGCATTTT. This gives the protein CASSEQMNQPQHF.

This clone was recorded once. The CDR3 DNA follows: TGTGCCAGCTCACCACCGGACAGGCCCCGGGGGAGCTATGGCTACACCTTC. Translating it yields CASSPPDRPRGSYGYTF. The chain is built from TRBV18 and TRBJ1-2; 7 bases align to TRBD1. The ends lost 0 bases at V and 4 bases at J; junction bases unmatched: 11. There are 17 residues in the CDR3. Germline assignment: CDR1 KGHSH and CDR2 LQKENI.